Listed below are T cell receptor beta chains from one sample, sequenced in a study of cytomegalovirus exposure and HLA in healthy donors. TCRdb keeps only in-frame clones here, not all; method: immunoSEQ multiplex PCR. This table holds under 200,000 clones, roughly 79% found once. Sequenced sample: PBMCs. The origin of the receptors is a woman aged 50 to 65 in good health and CMV-seronegative. Both conserved end residues are part of each CDR3. A D gene is named only where the DNA matches it firmly. A row's size may be missing; if present it is once, few, many or a size class.

TRBV7-2	.	.	TRBJ1-4	CASSLVGTGNEKLFF	TGTGCCAGCAGCTTAGTGGGAACGGGGAATGAAAAACTGTTTTTT
TRBV30	.	.	TRBJ1-1	CAWRSTREDVAFF	TGTGCCTGGAGGAGTACCAGGGAGGACGTGGCTTTCTTT
TRBV9	few	TRBD1	TRBJ2-5	CASSVRTGPYQETQYF	TGTGCCAGCAGCGTTCGGACAGGGCCTTACCAAGAGACCCAGTACTTC
TRBV7-9	.	TRBD1	TRBJ1-2	CASSLPPQDRGVSYGYTF	TGTGCCAGCAGCTTACCGCCCCAAGACAGGGGAGTTAGCTATGGCTACACCTTC
TRBV4-1	.	.	TRBJ1-2	CASTPIARSDYGYTF	TGCGCCAGCACCCCTATAGCCCGTTCTGACTATGGCTACACCTTC
TRBV5-8	.	TRBD2	TRBJ2-3	CASSLYGTSGTDTQYF	TGTGCCAGCAGCTTGTATGGGACTAGCGGCACAGATACGCAGTATTTT
TRBV6-5	.	.	TRBJ1-2	CASREVQKYGYTF	TGTGCCAGCAGGGAGGTCCAGAAATATGGCTACACCTTC
TRBV4-1	.	TRBD1	TRBJ1-1	CASSPGQGRTTEAFF	TGCGCCAGCAGCCCGGGACAGGGGCGGACAACTGAAGCTTTCTTT
TRBV6-6	.	TRBD2	TRBJ2-1	CASSLSGGSYNEQFF	TGTGCCAGCAGCCTCAGCGGGGGGTCCTACAATGAGCAGTTCTTC
TRBV5-6	.	.	TRBJ1-5	CASSLERNQPQHF	TGTGCCAGCAGCTTGGAACGGAATCAGCCCCAGCATTTT
TRBV6-6	.	TRBD1	TRBJ1-5	CASSLTGDQPQHF	TGTGCCAGCAGTCTCACAGGGGACCAGCCCCAGCATTTT
TRBV7-9	.	TRBD2	TRBJ2-7	CASSLVAGGPHEQYF	TGTGCCAGCAGCTTAGTGGCGGGGGGGCCCCACGAGCAGTACTTC
TRBV6-6	.	.	TRBJ1-5	CASSSLYSNQPQHF	TGTGCCAGCAGCTCCCTGTATAGCAATCAGCCCCAGCATTTT
TRBV5-4	.	.	TRBJ2-7	CASSLVSGSRYEQYF	TGTGCCAGCAGCTTGGTTTCTGGGAGCAGGTACGAGCAGTACTTC
TRBV10-3	.	TRBD1	TRBJ2-5	CAINTQGAGEQYF	TGTGCCATCAATACTCAGGGGGCTGGGGAGCAGTACTTC
TRBV9	.	TRBD2	TRBJ2-7	CASSFGVAGSYEQYF	TGTGCCAGCAGCTTCGGGGTAGCGGGGTCCTACGAGCAGTACTTC
TRBV19	.	.	TRBJ1-5	CASSIRTASNQPQHF	TGTGCCAGTAGTATCCGGACAGCTAGCAATCAGCCCCAGCATTTT